The 7 T cell receptor beta chains below all came from one sample that was sequenced in a study of control samples from healthy donors and cancer patients. Clones were sequenced by immunoSEQ multiplex PCR, and TCRdb holds only the in-frame ones, with some missing. In the table there are around 170,000 clones, nearly 90% of which are singletons. Sequencing used blood. The receptor set was obtained from a woman in her 50s in good health.

The chain is built from TRBV30 and TRBJ1-2, with a possible D match to TRBD1 (5 bases). CDR1 is GTSNPN, CDR2 SVGIG, per germline (reference sequence). Trimming removed 4 bases at V and 1 base at J, with 13 bases between. This CDR3 has 14 amino acids. CDR3 amino acids: CAWTRRADNYGYTF. The DNA for the CDR3 is TGTGCCTGGACCCGCAGGGCCGATAACTATGGCTACACCTTC.

V usage is TRBV6-5 and J usage is TRBJ1-6, with TRBD1 identical over 7 bases. This CDR3 spans 15 amino acids. Germline V gives CDR1 MNHEY, CDR2 SVGAGI. V was pared by 6 bases and J by 9 bases, with 11 bases of the junction left unmatched. DNA for the CDR3: TGTGCCAGCAGCCAAGAAGGGACAGTCGCTTCACCCCTCCACTTT. Translation gives CASSQEGTVASPLHF.

This clone showed up just a few times. The chain links TRBV27 to TRBJ2-7; D gene unclear. The CDR3 consists of 15 residues. Per the germline V gene, CDR1 is MNHEY and CDR2 is SMNVEV (reference sequence). The V end was cut by 3 bases, the J end by 2 bases, with 14 bases between. For the CDR3, the DNA is TGTGCCAGCAGTTTGGAGCCCCCAGGTCCCTACGAGCAGTACTTC. As protein: CASSLEPPGPYEQYF.

The rearrangement links TRBV18 to TRBJ2-1; TRBD1 matches at 11 bases. Germline V gives CDR1 KGHSH, CDR2 LQKENI. With 3 bases clipped from V and 1 base from J, the junction kept 8 bases outside the gene matches. The CDR3 contains 18 residues. The DNA of the CDR3 is TGTGCCAGCTCACCGAGAGGACAGGGGGCAGGATCCTACAATGAGCAGTTCTTC. It encodes CASSPRGQGAGSYNEQFF.

The gene calls are TRBV10-3 and TRBJ2-5; the match to TRBD2 covers 12 bases. Per the germline V gene, CDR1 is ENHRY and CDR2 is SYGVKD. V dropped 3 bases and J dropped 5; count of bases not matched to a gene: 7. This CDR3 spans 16 amino acids. CDR3 DNA sequence: TGTGCCATCAGTGATATGGCTAGCGGGGGGGCCGAGACCCAGTACTTC. It specifies CAISDMASGGAETQYF.

The genes are TRBV11-2 and TRBJ2-3; 7 positions match TRBD2. The ends lost 5 bases at V and 6 bases at J; junction bases unmatched: 20. This CDR3 is built from 18 residues. Germline assignment: CDR1 SGHAT and CDR2 FQNNGV. The CDR3 region has the DNA TGTGCCAGCAGCACTACATCGTGGGAGGGCAGGTGGTCCGATACGCAGTATTTT. Amino acids: CASSTTSWEGRWSDTQYF. The full variable domain, its missing parts supplied by reference TRBV11-2 and TRBJ2-3, is EAGVAQSPRYKIIEKRQSVAFWCNPISGHATLYWYQQILGQGPKLLIQFQNNGVVDDSQLPKDRFSAERLKGVDSTLKIQPAKLEDSAVYLCASSTTSWEGRWSDTQYFGPGTRLTVL.

The chain combines TRBV28 with TRBJ1-2; no definite D call. The CDR3 contains 13 residues. V lost 5 bases, J lost 3 bases, and 10 bases lay in between. Germline CDR1 and CDR2: MDHEN and SYDVKM. Here the CDR3 DNA reads TGTGCCAGCAGTGGGTGGGGTGACTATGGCTACACCTTC. Amino acids: CASSGWGDYGYTF.